The present entry profiles one TCR beta chain with its context. These data belong to a study of blood T cell repertoires in COVID-19. Study-wide context: The United States, Italy and Spain supplied acute and convalescent COVID-19 samples. PBMCs, B-cell-depleted T cells, or T cells were the source of the cDNA or gDNA that made up the material.

Germline values: CDR1 LGHDT, CDR2 YNNKEL (reference sequence). CDR3 length: 16 amino acids. V dropped 2 bases and J dropped 3; count of bases not matched to a gene: 7. Original analysis: Estimation of nucleated cell counts was performed using reference gene primer amplification. Profiling relied on immunoSEQ multiplex PCR, and the TCRdb table lists in-frame clones only, not all of them. The V and J calls and clone size come from that table; D and trimming were worked out from the DNA. Here the sample spans 350,000 to 400,000 clones, around 91% being singletons. The chain recombines TRBV3-1 (or the pseudogene TRBV3-2) with TRBJ1-5; 7 bases map to TRBD1. The sequenced material came from peripheral blood. This sequence was found in a man aged 18-30 years with active or convalescent COVID-19. CDR3 in amino acids: CASSQQNRGPNQPQHF. The CDR3 region has the DNA TGTGCCAGCAGCCAACAGAACAGGGGCCCCAATCAGCCCCAGCATTTT.